This T cell receptor (beta chain) was obtained from a study of Graves' ophthalmopathy and Graves' hyperthyroidism. Study observations and caveats: Blood shared most expanded thyroid clonotypes above 0.001 frequency.

Amplification of TCR beta CDR3 regions used RNA transcripts. RT-PCR in the first round used HTBI primers; a second-round multiplex PCR followed. A single record per CDR3 protein comes from TCRdb applying MiXCR to the multiplex PCR reads. In the table there are 200,000 to 250,000 distinct CDR3 sequences, 20% to 25% of which are singletons. This clonotype occurred many times. Its target is not known. This CDR3 region has 16 residues. The J segment lost 1 base and the V segment lost 0 bases, leaving 7 bases of the junction unmatched. Germline V gene data show CDR1 as DFQATT and CDR2 as SNEGSKA (reference sequence). Moderate-to-severe activity, CAS at least 3, NOSPECS at least 4 and duration under 3 months characterized donors with ophthalmopathy.

The receptor was isolated from a woman between 50 and 59 years old with Graves' ophthalmopathy. Specimen: peripheral blood. The chain links TRBV20-1 to TRBJ2-7; TRBD2 agrees at 9 bases. The CDR3 loop is CSARDSTSGLSYEQYF. CDR3 sequence (DNA): TGCAGTGCTAGAGATTCGACTAGCGGCCTTTCCTACGAGCAGTACTTC.